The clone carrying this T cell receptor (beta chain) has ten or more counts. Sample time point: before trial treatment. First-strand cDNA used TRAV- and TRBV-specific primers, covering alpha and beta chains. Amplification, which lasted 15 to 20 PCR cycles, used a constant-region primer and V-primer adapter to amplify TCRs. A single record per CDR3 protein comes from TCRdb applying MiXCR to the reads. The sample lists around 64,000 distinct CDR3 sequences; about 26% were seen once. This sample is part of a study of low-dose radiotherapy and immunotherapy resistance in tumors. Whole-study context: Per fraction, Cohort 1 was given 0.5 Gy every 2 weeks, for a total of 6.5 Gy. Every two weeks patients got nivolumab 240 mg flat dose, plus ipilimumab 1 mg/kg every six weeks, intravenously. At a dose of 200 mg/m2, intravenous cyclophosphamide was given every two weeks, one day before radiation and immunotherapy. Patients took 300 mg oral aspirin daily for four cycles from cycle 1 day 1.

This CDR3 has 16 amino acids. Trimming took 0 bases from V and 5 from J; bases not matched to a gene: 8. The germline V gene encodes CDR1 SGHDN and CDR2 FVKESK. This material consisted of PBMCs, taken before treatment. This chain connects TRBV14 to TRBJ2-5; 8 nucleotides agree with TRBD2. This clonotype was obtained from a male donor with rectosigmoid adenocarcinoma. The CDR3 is CASSQDFSGIRETQYF. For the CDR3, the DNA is TGTGCCAGCAGCCAAGACTTTAGCGGGATAAGGGAGACCCAGTACTTC.